A selection of T cell receptor beta chains follows, all from one sample in a study of CD8+ T cells in alopecia areata. The data were produced by immunoSEQ multiplex PCR, yet TCRdb's version contains in-frame clones alone and is incomplete. This table holds 65,000 to 95,000 clones, roughly 51% found once. What was sequenced was NKG2D-high CD8+ T cells sorted from blood. All receptors come from a human donor with alopecia areata. The CDR3 runs from the conserved cysteine through the conserved F or W. A D gene is named only where the DNA matches it firmly. Expanded clones get a size class; other rows say once, few or many, or leave the size out.

clone size,J gene,D gene,V gene,CDR3 DNA,CDR3 protein
-,TRBJ2-5,-,TRBV7-9,TGTGCCAGCAGCTTAGAAGATAACCAAGAGACCCAGTACTTC,CASSLEDNQETQYF
-,TRBJ2-7,TRBD1,TRBV10-3,TGTGCCATGGGACAGGGGGAAAACGAGCAGTACTTC,CAMGQGENEQYF
-,TRBJ1-1,-,TRBV28,TGTGCCAGCAGTCGGGATCCCGGACAGACTATGAACACTGAAGCTTTCTTT,CASSRDPGQTMNTEAFF
few,TRBJ2-1,-,TRBV28,TGTGCCAGCAGTTTAATGGGGGCAACGGAGCAGTTCTTC,CASSLMGATEQFF
-,TRBJ2-3,TRBD1,TRBV7-9,TGTGCCAGCAGCTGGCCCCGGGACAGAACCTTAGGAGGAGATACGCAGTATTTT,CASSWPRDRTLGGDTQYF
-,TRBJ2-1,TRBD1,TRBV7-9,TGTGCCAGCAGCCCCCCTCGGACAGGGAATGAGCAGTTCTTC,CASSPPRTGNEQFF
few,TRBJ1-1,-,TRBV29-1,TGCAGCGTTGAATGGTCGGGGGCCCCTGAAGCTTTCTTT,CSVEWSGAPEAFF
-,TRBJ2-1,-,TRBV29-1,TGCAGCGTTCCCTCGGACACGGAGCAGTTCTTC,CSVPSDTEQFF
-,TRBJ2-1,TRBD1,TRBV30,TGTGCCTGGAGGGCCGGGACAGGTTACAATGAGCAGTTCTTC,CAWRAGTGYNEQFF
-,TRBJ2-5,TRBD1,TRBV11-2,TGTGCCAGCACCCAGGTCCCAGGGGGCGTCGAGACCCAGTACTTC,CASTQVPGGVETQYF
-,TRBJ2-5,TRBD1,TRBV23-1,TGCGCCAGCAGTCACACCGGGACAGGTAGACAAGAGACCCAGTACTTC,CASSHTGTGRQETQYF
-,TRBJ2-5,TRBD2,TRBV7-9,TGTGCCAGCAGCCCCCCGACTAGCGGACAAGAGACCCAGTACTTC,CASSPPTSGQETQYF
few,TRBJ2-1,-,TRBV13,TGTGCCAGCAGCCTCCCCTCGGGCAATGAGCAGTTCTTC,CASSLPSGNEQFF
few,TRBJ2-7,-,TRBV23-1,TGCGCCTCCCGCCCGACCGTTACGCCCGAGCAGTACTTC,CASRPTVTPEQYF
-,TRBJ2-1,-,TRBV9,TGTGCCAGCAGCGTGGAGGGGGGTTCCTACAATGAGCAGTTCTTC,CASSVEGGSYNEQFF
-,TRBJ1-2,TRBD1,TRBV7-2,TGTGCCAGCACCCTAGCGTTCGATCGGACAGGGTTAGATGGCTACACCTTC,CASTLAFDRTGLDGYTF
few,TRBJ1-1,-,TRBV12-5,TGTGCTAGTGGGGAAGCTTTCTTT,CASGEAFF
few,TRBJ2-1,-,TRBV27,TGTGCCAGCAGTTTAGGGGCCAATGAGCAGTTCTTC,CASSLGANEQFF
once,TRBJ1-1,-,TRBV29-1,TGCAGCGTCGAAAATAGGTACACTGAAGCTTTCTTT,CSVENRYTEAFF
-,TRBJ1-5,-,TRBV27,TGTGCCAGCAGTCCCGGACAGATCAATCAGCCCCAGCATTTT,CASSPGQINQPQHF